Listed below are T cell receptor beta chains from one sample, sequenced in a study of OX40 agonist ivuxolimab in advanced cancers. The method was immunoSEQ multiplex PCR; TCRdb's version includes in-frame clones alone and lacks a portion of them. Found here are around 55,000 clones, around 88% of them singletons; the top ten hold about 13%. The sequencing used CD4+ or CD8+ T cells sorted from blood, collected in a trial of the OX40 agonist ivuxolimab. The receptors were sampled from an adult with an advanced solid tumor such as melanoma, head and neck, liver or kidney cancer. CDR3s leave out the opening cysteine and the closing phenylalanine or tryptophan. Each record gives: D gene, J gene, V gene, CDR3 length, CDR3 protein. A D gene is named only where the DNA matches it firmly.

NA,TRBJ2-3,TRBV7-2,11,ASSSPNTDTQY
TRBD1,TRBJ2-3,TRBV6-4,13,ASSERDTGADTQY
NA,TRBJ2-7,TRBV5-4,14,ASSVSVEMSSYEQY
NA,TRBJ2-3,TRBV7-8,14,ASSPRRGGQTDTQY
NA,TRBJ2-6,TRBV19,19,ASSKRPPVAVRGSGANVLT
TRBD1,TRBJ2-7,TRBV7-8,14,ASSTAPGTGYNEQY
TRBD1,TRBJ1-4,TRBV5-1,14,ASSFKTGPTDEKLF
TRBD1,TRBJ2-2,TRBV14,16,ASSQERGTGRNTGELF
NA,TRBJ2-1,TRBV19,13,ASSIALQRYNEQF
NA,TRBJ1-1,TRBV7-9,13,ASSFRYGALSEAF
NA,TRBJ2-1,TRBV27,12,ASSFLGLRNEQF
TRBD1,TRBJ1-2,TRBV7-2,14,ASRSLQGADNYGYT
NA,TRBJ2-1,TRBV28,12,ASSFASSYNEQF
TRBD2,TRBJ2-1,TRBV5-4,14,ASSFRQAGVGDEQF
NA,TRBJ2-7,TRBV5-1,12,ASSLAGHPYEQY
NA,TRBJ2-7,TRBV19,13,ASSFRGLASYEQY
TRBD1,TRBJ2-7,TRBV11-2,11,ASSPDRGREQY
TRBD2,TRBJ2-1,TRBV25-1,14,ASSEYRGRAKGEQF
NA,TRBJ2-1,TRBV6-1,11,ATDRNGYNEQF
NA,TRBJ2-2,TRBV11-2,9,ASSVSGELF
TRBD2,TRBJ2-7,TRBV18,13,ASSPTRLAEYEQY
TRBD1,TRBJ2-7,TRBV9,12,ASSVRGQGYEQY
TRBD1,TRBJ2-3,TRBV6-5,12,ASRQDRGTDTQY
TRBD1,TRBJ2-4,TRBV7-8,16,ASSKRRDRGHLGNIQY
TRBD1,TRBJ2-5,TRBV7-7,12,ASSSDRGQETQY
TRBD2,TRBJ2-7,TRBV4-1,14,ASSQESDGGGSEQY
NA,TRBJ2-3,TRBV9,13,ASSARDGYTDTQY
NA,TRBJ2-7,TRBV27,12,ASSPLAGTYEQY
NA,TRBJ2-4,TRBV30,12,AWSVAWSGNIQY
NA,TRBJ1-5,TRBV7-2,10,ASSPRNQPQH
NA,TRBJ2-7,TRBV28,13,ASSYGGRPPYEQY
TRBD1,TRBJ2-6,TRBV19,15,ASSIRGQGAGANVLT
NA,TRBJ2-3,TRBV2,11,ASSFFSTDTQY
TRBD1,TRBJ1-4,TRBV4-2,14,ASSQDRQGQNEKLF
TRBD1,TRBJ2-1,TRBV7-2,12,ASSFRQGAYEQF
NA,TRBJ2-7,TRBV18,14,ASSPSPGAEYYEQY
NA,TRBJ2-1,TRBV4-1,16,ASSQGLVGATIRDEQF
NA,TRBJ1-5,TRBV28,14,ASSFWGARGNQPQH
NA,TRBJ2-7,TRBV7-9,11,ASSLSSGSEQY
TRBD1,TRBJ2-7,TRBV6-8,11,ASSYYRGYEQY
TRBD2,TRBJ2-1,TRBV6-5,12,ASRLGLAHNEQF
NA,TRBJ2-7,TRBV19,12,ASKVGVGSYEQY
TRBD1,TRBJ1-2,TRBV7-2,14,ASSLQQGSLSDGYT
TRBD1,TRBJ2-7,TRBV4-1,13,ASSQSWDRGREQY
NA,TRBJ2-4,TRBV5-1,14,ASSFGVLRAKNIQY
NA,TRBJ2-3,TRBV2,14,ASSEAIAVPTDTQY
NA,TRBJ2-7,TRBV6-6,10,ASRMLPYEQY
NA,TRBJ2-4,TRBV28,9,ASSWFGGQY